The 17 T cell receptor beta chains in this list originate from one sample, sequenced in a study of blood T cells in healthy people across ages. Next came a second PCR, run for about 6 to 11 cycles, which used a sample-barcoded 5' primer along with a J-beta primer mix. One entry per CDR3 protein results from TCRdb running MiXCR on the 5' RACE reads. In the table there are roughly 1.9 million distinct CDR3 sequences, approximately 40% of which are singletons. Material for sequencing was blood. The receptors come from a human donor in good health.

J is TRBJ2-1 and V is TRBV4-1; TRBD1 matches 7 bases. Germline CDR1 and CDR2: MGHRA and YSYEKL. The CDR3 contains 15 residues. J gave up 4 bases and V 4 bases, and 7 bases lay outside the gene matches. The CDR3 spells CASSPPGQRYNEQFF. The CDR3 nucleotides are TGCGCCAGCAGCCCCCCGGGACAGCGATACAATGAGCAGTTCTTC.

This clonotype appeared a few times. The rearrangement links TRBV9 to TRBJ2-1, with 13 bases lining up with TRBD2. The V and J ends lost 0 bases and 9 bases, in that order; junction bases with no gene match: 6. The CDR3 is 16 amino acids. Germline V gives CDR1 SGDLS, CDR2 YYNGEE. CDR3 sequence: CASSVELAGGPGEQFF. The CDR3 nucleotides are TGTGCCAGCAGCGTAGAACTAGCGGGGGGGCCAGGTGAGCAGTTCTTC.

This chain links TRBV5-6 with TRBJ2-7, with a tentative D call TRBD2 (5 bases). CDR3 length: 15 residues. Germline V gives CDR1 SGHDT, CDR2 YYEEEE. The V gene lost 0 bases and the J gene lost 1 base, with 11 bases spanning the gap. CDR3 loop: CASSLGGEGSYEQYF. For the CDR3, the DNA is TGTGCCAGCAGCTTGGGAGGAGAGGGATCCTACGAGCAGTACTTC.

The table lists this clonotype with a few counts. The rearrangement joins TRBV28 to TRBJ1-1, with D hard to call. The germline V and J ends were trimmed by 6 bases and 0 bases, with 11 bases remaining between them. Germline CDR1 reads MDHEN; CDR2 reads SYDVKM. This CDR3 contains 14 residues. CDR3 sequence reads: CASRTEVMNTEAFF. CDR3 coding DNA: TGTGCCAGCAGAACAGAGGTAATGAACACTGAAGCTTTCTTT.

The genes are TRBV6-4 and TRBJ2-6; D gene ambiguous. The CDR3 length is 14 residues. Germline lookup yields CDR1 MRHNA and CDR2 SNTAGT. With 6 bases removed from V and 5 bases from J, the gap between germline ends came to 11 bases. CDR3 sequence (DNA): TGTGCCAGCAGAGATGGGGTGTGGGCCAACGTCCTGACTTTC. As protein: CASRDGVWANVLTF.

This clonotype was counted once. The chain recombines TRBV25-1 with TRBJ2-5; 12 bases are shared with TRBD1. The CDR3 totals 17 residues. Germline V gives CDR1 MGHDK, CDR2 SYGVNS. V shed 3 bases, J shed 4 bases, and the junction held 9 bases outside the gene matches. The CDR3 DNA reads TGTGCCAGCAGTGAGATAACCGGGACAGGGGGCCGAGAGACCCAGTACTTC. It encodes CASSEITGTGGRETQYF.

This clonotype was seen more than once but under ten times. The rearrangement joins TRBV3-1 to TRBJ2-1; TRBD2 aligns across 16 bases. Germline-derived CDR1 and CDR2 are LGHDT and YNNKEL (reference sequence). The CDR3 totals 19 residues. Unmatched junction bases numbered 10, after V lost 0 bases and J lost 8 bases. The CDR3 is CASSQELQSGLAGGDEQFF. DNA of the CDR3: TGTGCCAGCAGCCAAGAATTGCAATCGGGACTAGCGGGGGGGGATGAGCAGTTCTTC.

This clonotype appeared a few times. V and J are TRBV2 and TRBJ2-5; unclear D gene. CDR1 and CDR2 (germline): SNHLY, FYNNEI. V lost 6 bases to trimming and J lost 4 bases, with 18 bases between them. The CDR3 is 15 amino acids. The CDR3 DNA sequence: TGTGCCAGCAGGGGCACAACTTCAAGAGCAGAGACCCAGTACTTC. This sequence encodes CASRGTTSRAETQYF.

V and J are TRBV20-1 and TRBJ2-1; D uncertain. The V end lost 0 bases, the J end lost 6 bases, and 18 bases lay between the germline ends. Germline V CDR1 and CDR2: DFQATT, SNEGSKA (reference sequence). The CDR3 is 16 amino acids. The CDR3 region has the DNA TGCAGTGCTAGAGAGGTGGCCTCCCAAAGGGTCAATGAGCAGTTCTTC. This sequence encodes CSAREVASQRVNEQFF.

As regards this clonotype: The junction departs from germline at one end; a sequencing error may be responsible. J is TRBJ1-5 and V is TRBV12-3 or TRBV12-4, with D perhaps TRBD1 (5 bases). CDR3 length equals 14 residues. This CDR3 is CASRGPRHNQPQHF. In nucleotides, the CDR3 is TGTGCCAGCAGGGGACCCCGACACAATCAACCCCAGCATTTT.

The chain couples TRBV5-1 to TRBJ1-4; TRBD1 matches 7 bases. Germline V CDR1 and CDR2: SGHRS, YFSETQ. V lost 2 bases to trimming and J lost 6 bases; unmatched junction nucleotides: 7. The CDR3 extends over 15 amino acids. The CDR3 loop reads CASSFGQVEDEKLFF. The CDR3, as DNA: TGCGCCAGCAGCTTCGGACAGGTTGAGGATGAAAAACTGTTTTTT.

The genes are TRBV5-1 and TRBJ1-1; no clear D gene. Trimming pared 1 base from V and 0 bases from J, leaving 10 bases between. CDR1 and CDR2 (germline): SGHRS, YFSETQ. This CDR3 is 15 amino acids long. The CDR3 coding sequence is TGCGCCAGCAGCTTGATAGGCCAAATGAACACTGAAGCTTTCTTT. Translation: CASSLIGQMNTEAFF.

This sequence joins TRBV5-1 and TRBJ1-2; D is uncertain. CDR1 SGHRS and CDR2 YFSETQ come from the germline V gene. The V gene lost 4 bases and the J gene lost 2 bases, with 12 bases spanning the gap. CDR3 size: 14 residues. CDR3 loop: CASSRAELNYGYTF. For the CDR3, the DNA is TGCGCCAGCAGCCGGGCGGAGCTGAACTATGGCTACACCTTC.

This rearrangement joins TRBV5-1 to TRBJ2-1; D might be TRBD1 (6 bases). Germline CDR1 is SGHRS and CDR2 is YFSETQ. CDR3 length: 14 residues. V dropped 1 base and J dropped 8 bases, with 13 bases sitting between them. CDR3 in DNA: TGCGCCAGCAGCTTGAGGACAGAGAGCGATGAGCAGTTCTTC. Protein sequence: CASSLRTESDEQFF.

The V call is TRBV7-8, the J call TRBJ1-2; possibly TRBD1 for D (6 bases). Trimming pared 2 bases from V and 4 bases from J, leaving 14 bases between. This CDR3 has 15 residues. The V gene's germline CDR1 is SGHVS and CDR2 FQNEAQ. CDR3 in amino acids: CASSLHASGAYGYTF. The CDR3 DNA is TGTGCCAGCAGCTTACACGCCTCAGGGGCCTATGGCTACACCTTC.

The CDR3: CAISETGPSSGANVLTF. The CDR3 DNA reads TGTGCCATCAGTGAGACGGGCCCGAGCTCTGGGGCCAACGTCCTGACTTTC. The chain links TRBV10-3 to TRBJ2-6; D is ambiguous. Germline CDR1 and CDR2: ENHRY and SYGVKD. Trimming took 2 bases from V and 0 from J, leaving 11 bases between them. CDR3 length equals 17 residues.

The chain couples TRBV6-1 to TRBJ1-6; D is uncertain. The CDR3 contains 12 residues. CDR1 and CDR2 from the germline V gene are MNHNS and SASEGT. V lost 1 base and J 9 bases, leaving 4 bases between the germline ends. Here the CDR3 reads CASSEGVSPLHF. CDR3 DNA sequence: TGTGCCAGCAGTGAAGGAGTTTCACCCCTCCACTTT.